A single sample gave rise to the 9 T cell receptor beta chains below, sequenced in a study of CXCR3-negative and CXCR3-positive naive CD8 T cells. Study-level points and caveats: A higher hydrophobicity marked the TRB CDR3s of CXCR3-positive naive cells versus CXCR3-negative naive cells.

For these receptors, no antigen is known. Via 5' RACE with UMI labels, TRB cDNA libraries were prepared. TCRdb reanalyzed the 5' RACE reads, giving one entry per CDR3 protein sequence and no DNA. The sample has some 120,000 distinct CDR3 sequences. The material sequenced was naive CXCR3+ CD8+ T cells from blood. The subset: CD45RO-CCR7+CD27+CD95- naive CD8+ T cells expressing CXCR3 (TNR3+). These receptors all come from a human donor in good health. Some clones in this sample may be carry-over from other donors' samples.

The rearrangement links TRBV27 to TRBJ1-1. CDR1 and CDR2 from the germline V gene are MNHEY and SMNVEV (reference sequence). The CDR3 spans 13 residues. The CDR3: CASSLAPYTEAFF.

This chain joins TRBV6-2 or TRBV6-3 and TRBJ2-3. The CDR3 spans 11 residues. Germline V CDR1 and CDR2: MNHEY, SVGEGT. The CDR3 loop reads CASRVQDTQYF.

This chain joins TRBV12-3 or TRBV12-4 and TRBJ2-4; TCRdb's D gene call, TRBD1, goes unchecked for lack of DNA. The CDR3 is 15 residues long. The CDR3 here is CASTADILGKNIQYF.

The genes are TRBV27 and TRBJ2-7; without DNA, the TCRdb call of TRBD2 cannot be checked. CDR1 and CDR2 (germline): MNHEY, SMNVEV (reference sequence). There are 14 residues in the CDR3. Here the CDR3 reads CASSFSAGAYEQYF.

The CDR3 loop is CASSYTGARTEAFF. The chain carries TRBV27 and TRBJ1-1; TCRdb's assignment of TRBD1 cannot be checked, as there is no DNA. The CDR3 consists of 14 residues. CDR1 and CDR2 from the germline V gene are MNHEY and SMNVEV (reference sequence).

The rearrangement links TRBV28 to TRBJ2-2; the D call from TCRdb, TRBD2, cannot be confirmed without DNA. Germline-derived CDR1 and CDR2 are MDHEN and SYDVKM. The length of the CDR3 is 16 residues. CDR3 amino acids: CASSLRLAGFTGELFF.

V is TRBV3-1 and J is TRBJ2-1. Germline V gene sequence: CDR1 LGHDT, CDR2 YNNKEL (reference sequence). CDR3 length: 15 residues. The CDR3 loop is CASSHSRRAGIEQFF.

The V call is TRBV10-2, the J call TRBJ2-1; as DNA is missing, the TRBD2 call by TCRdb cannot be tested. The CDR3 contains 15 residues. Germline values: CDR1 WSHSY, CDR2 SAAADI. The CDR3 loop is CASIASGGELNEQFF.

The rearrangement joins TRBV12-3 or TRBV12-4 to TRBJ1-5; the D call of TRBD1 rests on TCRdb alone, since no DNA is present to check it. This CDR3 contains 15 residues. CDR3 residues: CASSSSGQGGQPQHF.